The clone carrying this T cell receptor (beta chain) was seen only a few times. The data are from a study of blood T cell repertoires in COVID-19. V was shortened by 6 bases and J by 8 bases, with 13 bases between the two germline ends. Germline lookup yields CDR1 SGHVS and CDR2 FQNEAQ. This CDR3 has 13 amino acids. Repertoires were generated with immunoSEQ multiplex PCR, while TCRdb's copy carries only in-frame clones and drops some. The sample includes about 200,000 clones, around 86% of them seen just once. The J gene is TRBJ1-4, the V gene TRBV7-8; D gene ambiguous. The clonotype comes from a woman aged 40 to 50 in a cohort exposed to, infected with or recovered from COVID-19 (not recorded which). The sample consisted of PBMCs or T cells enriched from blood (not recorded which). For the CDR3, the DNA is TGTGCCAGCAGTCGAGCCCGTCGGGAAAAACTGTTTTTT. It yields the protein CASSRARREKLFF.